The rows below give T cell receptor beta chains drawn from one sample of a study of cytotoxic CD8 clonotypes in ibrutinib-treated CLL. Generated by immunoSEQ multiplex PCR, the TCRdb table keeps only in-frame clones and is missing some. The table lists approximately 100,000 clones, about 72% of them singletons. Specimen: PBMCs, collected after 12 months of ibrutinib treatment. The receptors were gathered from a human donor with chronic lymphocytic leukemia. Each CDR3 is given with its conserved first and last residue. D genes are given only for firm matches. Some rows have no size entry. The others give once, few or many, or a class for an expanded clone.

j_gene	v_gene	abundance	d_gene	CDR3aa	CDR3nt
TRBJ1-1	TRBV9	-	TRBD1	CASSVGQTNTEAFF	TGTGCCAGCAGCGTGGGACAGACGAACACTGAAGCTTTCTTT
TRBJ1-1	TRBV7-6	once	-	CASSAGPLKGAFF	TGTGCCAGCAGCGCGGGGCCCCTGAAGGGAGCTTTCTTT
TRBJ2-2	TRBV7-2	-	-	CASSLVTATGELFF	TGTGCCAGCAGCTTAGTTACCGCGACCGGGGAGCTGTTTTTT
TRBJ2-5	TRBV9	-	-	CASCYQETQYF	TGTGCCAGCTGTTATCAAGAGACCCAGTACTTC
TRBJ1-2	TRBV7-2	-	-	CASSPQTGTDYGYTF	TGTGCCAGCAGCCCACAGACCGGGACGGATTATGGCTACACCTTC
TRBJ2-2	TRBV11-1	-	TRBD1	CASSFGTGWHTGELFF	TGTGCCAGCAGCTTTGGGACAGGGTGGCACACCGGGGAGCTGTTTTTT
TRBJ2-3	TRBV5-1	-	TRBD1	CASSLQGQDTDTQYF	TGCGCCAGCAGCTTGCAGGGACAGGACACAGATACGCAGTATTTT
TRBJ2-2	TRBV27	once	TRBD2	CASCRGGGTGELFF	TGTGCCTCCTGCCGGGGGGGAGGCACCGGGGAGCTGTTTTTT
TRBJ1-4	TRBV19	-	-	CATLDRVGKLFF	TGTGCCACCTTGGACAGAGTAGGGAAACTGTTTTTT
TRBJ1-6	TRBV4-1	-	-	CASSQVAGAYNSPLHF	TGCGCCAGCAGCCAAGTCGCGGGGGCGTATAATTCACCCCTCCACTTT
TRBJ2-7	TRBV5-4	-	TRBD1	CASSFRGRSYEQYF	TGTGCCAGCAGCTTCAGGGGGCGCTCCTACGAGCAGTACTTC
TRBJ1-1	TRBV29-1	few	-	CSVVASTEAFF	TGCAGCGTTGTAGCGAGTACTGAAGCTTTCTTT
TRBJ2-7	TRBV7-2	-	-	CASSLAGALSYEQYF	TGTGCCAGCAGCTTAGCGGGTGCACTCTCCTACGAGCAGTACTTC
TRBJ1-5	TRBV4-1	few	-	CASSQEGTPGSNQPQHF	TGCGCCAGCAGCCAAGAGGGGACTCCGGGTAGCAATCAGCCCCAGCATTTT
TRBJ1-1	TRBV5-4	-	-	CASSRRATEAFF	TGTGCCAGCAGCCGCCGGGCCACTGAAGCTTTCTTT
TRBJ1-2	TRBV5-6	-	-	CASSLAAGGYTF	TGTGCCAGCAGCTTGGCGGCGGGGGGCTACACCTTC
TRBJ1-4	TRBV29-1	-	TRBD1	CSVESLGGEKLFF	TGCAGCGTTGAAAGTCTAGGGGGCGAAAAACTGTTTTTT
TRBJ2-1	TRBV25-1	-	TRBD2	CASRSGGSSYNEQFF	TGTGCCAGCAGGAGCGGGGGGAGCTCCTACAATGAGCAGTTCTTC
TRBJ2-3	TRBV11-1	-	-	CASSMGPYTDTQYF	TGTGCCAGCAGCATGGGACCTTACACAGATACGCAGTATTTT
TRBJ2-7	TRBV5-8	once	TRBD1	CASSTDRSYEQYF	TGTGCCAGCAGCACGGACAGGTCCTACGAGCAGTACTTC
TRBJ2-1	TRBV7-9	-	TRBD2	CASSLVAGSSYNEQFF	TGTGCCAGCAGCCTCGTAGCGGGGAGCTCCTACAATGAGCAGTTCTTC
TRBJ1-4	TRBV6-6	once	TRBD1	CASSYFGTEGQLFF	TGTGCCAGCAGTTACTTCGGGACAGAGGGTCAACTGTTTTTT
TRBJ1-4	TRBV19	once	TRBD1	CASTTTGINEKLFF	TGTGCCAGTACAACGACAGGGATAAATGAAAAACTGTTTTTT
TRBJ2-1	TRBV19	-	-	CASSPDGIGRNEQFF	TGTGCCAGTAGCCCTGACGGAATAGGGCGGAATGAGCAGTTCTTC
TRBJ2-2	TRBV27	-	TRBD1	CASTRQGVGTGELFF	TGTGCCAGTACGAGACAGGGGGTAGGCACCGGGGAGCTGTTTTTT
TRBJ2-1	TRBV11-3	-	-	CASSAGLRDNEQFF	TGTGCCAGCAGCGCCGGGTTGCGGGACAATGAGCAGTTCTTC